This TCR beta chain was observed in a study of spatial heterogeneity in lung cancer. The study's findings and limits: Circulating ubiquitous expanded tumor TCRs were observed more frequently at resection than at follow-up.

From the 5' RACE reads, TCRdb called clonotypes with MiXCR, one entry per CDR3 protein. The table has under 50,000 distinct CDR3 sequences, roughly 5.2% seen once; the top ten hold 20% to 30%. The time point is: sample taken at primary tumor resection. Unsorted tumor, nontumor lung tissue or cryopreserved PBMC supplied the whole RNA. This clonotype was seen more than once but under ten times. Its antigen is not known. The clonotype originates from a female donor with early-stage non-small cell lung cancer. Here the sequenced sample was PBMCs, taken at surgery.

CDR3 in DNA: TGTGCCTGGAGTGCCCCCAGGACTAGCGTCAATGAGCAGTTCTTC. This encodes CAWSAPRTSVNEQFF. J is TRBJ2-1 and V is TRBV30; TRBD2 agrees at 9 bases. The V gene end was trimmed by 1 base and the J gene end by 6 bases; junction bases not matched to a gene: 7. The germline V gene encodes CDR1 GTSNPN and CDR2 SVGIG (reference sequence). The CDR3 length is 15 residues.